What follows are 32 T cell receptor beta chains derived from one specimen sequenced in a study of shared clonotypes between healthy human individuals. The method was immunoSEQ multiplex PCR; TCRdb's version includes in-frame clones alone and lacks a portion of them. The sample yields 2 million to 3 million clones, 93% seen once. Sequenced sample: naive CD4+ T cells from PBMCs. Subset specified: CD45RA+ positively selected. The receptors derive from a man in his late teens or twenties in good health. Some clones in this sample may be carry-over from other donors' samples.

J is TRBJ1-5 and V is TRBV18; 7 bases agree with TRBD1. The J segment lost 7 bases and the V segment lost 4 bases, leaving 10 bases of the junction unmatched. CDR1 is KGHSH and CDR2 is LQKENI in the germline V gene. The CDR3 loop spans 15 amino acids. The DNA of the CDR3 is TGTGCCAGCTCACGGACGACAGGGCTAGAGCAGCCCCAGCATTTT. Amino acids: CASSRTTGLEQPQHF.

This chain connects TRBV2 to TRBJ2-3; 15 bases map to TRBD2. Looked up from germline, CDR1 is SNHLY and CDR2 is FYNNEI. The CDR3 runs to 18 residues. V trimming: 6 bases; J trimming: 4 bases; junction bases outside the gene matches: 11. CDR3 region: CASRAGGTSGRWADTQYF. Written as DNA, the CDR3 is TGTGCCAGCAGGGCCGGGGGGACTAGCGGGAGGTGGGCAGATACGCAGTATTTT.

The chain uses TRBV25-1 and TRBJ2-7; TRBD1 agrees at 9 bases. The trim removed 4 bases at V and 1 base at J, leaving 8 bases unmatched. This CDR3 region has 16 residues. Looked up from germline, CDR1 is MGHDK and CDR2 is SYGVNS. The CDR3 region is CASSGPGTGNSYEQYF. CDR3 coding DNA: TGTGCCAGCAGTGGTCCCGGGACAGGGAATTCCTACGAGCAGTACTTC.

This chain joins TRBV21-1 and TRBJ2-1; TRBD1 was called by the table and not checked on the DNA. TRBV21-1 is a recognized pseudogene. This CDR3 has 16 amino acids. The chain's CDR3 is CASSTHRGLGYNEQFF. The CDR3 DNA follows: TGTGCCAGCAGCACCCACAGGGGGCTAGGCTACAATGAGCAGTTCTTC.

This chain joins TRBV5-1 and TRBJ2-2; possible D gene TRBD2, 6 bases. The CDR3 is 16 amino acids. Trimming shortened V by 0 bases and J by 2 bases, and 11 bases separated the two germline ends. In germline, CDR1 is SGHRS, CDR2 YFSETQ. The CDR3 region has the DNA TGCGCCAGCAGCTTGGTCACGGCGGGAAACACCGGGGAGCTGTTTTTT. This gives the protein CASSLVTAGNTGELFF. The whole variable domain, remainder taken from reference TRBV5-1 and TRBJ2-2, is KAGVTQTPRYLIKTRGQQVTLSCSPISGHRSVSWYQQTPGQGLQFLFEYFSETQRNKGNFPGRFSGRQFSNSRSEMNVSTLELGDSALYLCASSLVTAGNTGELFFGEGSRLTVL.

The CDR3 nucleotides are TGTGCCAGCAGCACACAGGGTAATCAGCCCCAGCATTTT. This gives the protein CASSTQGNQPQHF. This sequence joins TRBV5-5 and TRBJ1-5, with TRBD1 as a possible D gene (6 bases). Germline CDR1 reads SGHKS; CDR2 reads YYEKEE (reference sequence). The CDR3 spans 13 residues. V shed 4 bases and J shed 4 bases, with 9 bases lying between them. Full variable domain (rest looked up from reference TRBV5-5 and TRBJ1-5): DAGVTQSPTHLIKTRGQQVTLRCSPISGHKSVSWYQQVLGQGPQFIFQYYEKEERGRGNFPDRFSARQFPNYSSELNVNALLLGDSALYLCASSTQGNQPQHFGDGTRLSIL.

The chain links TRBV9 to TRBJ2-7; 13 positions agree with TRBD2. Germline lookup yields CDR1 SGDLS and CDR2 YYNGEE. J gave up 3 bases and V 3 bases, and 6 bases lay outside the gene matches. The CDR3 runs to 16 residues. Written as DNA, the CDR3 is TGTGCCAGCAGCGCAGGGACTAGCGGGAAATACTACGAGCAGTACTTC. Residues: CASSAGTSGKYYEQYF.

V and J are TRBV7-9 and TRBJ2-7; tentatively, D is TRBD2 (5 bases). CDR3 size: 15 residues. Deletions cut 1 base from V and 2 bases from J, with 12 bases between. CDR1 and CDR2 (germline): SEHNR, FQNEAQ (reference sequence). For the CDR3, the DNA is TGTGCCAGCAGCTTAGTTCCGGGAACACCCTACGAGCAGTACTTC. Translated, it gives CASSLVPGTPYEQYF.

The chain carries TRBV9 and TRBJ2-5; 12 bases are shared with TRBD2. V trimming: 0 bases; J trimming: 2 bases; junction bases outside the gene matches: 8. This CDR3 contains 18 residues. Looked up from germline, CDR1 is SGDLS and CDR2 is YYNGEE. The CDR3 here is CASSVGRLAGVGQETQYF. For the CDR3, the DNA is TGTGCCAGCAGCGTAGGTCGACTAGCGGGAGTCGGGCAAGAGACCCAGTACTTC. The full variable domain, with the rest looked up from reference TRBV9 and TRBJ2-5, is DSGVTQTPKHLITATGQRVTLRCSPRSGDLSVYWYQQSLDQGLQFLIQYYNGEERAKGNILERFSAQQFPDLHSELNLSSLELGDSALYFCASSVGRLAGVGQETQYFGPGTRLLVL.

DNA for the CDR3: TGCGCCAGCAGCTGGACCCCTAGCGGGGGATACAATGAGCAGTTCTTC. This gives the protein CASSWTPSGGYNEQFF. This chain joins TRBV5-1 and TRBJ2-1; 10 bases fit TRBD2. With 3 bases clipped from V and 4 bases from J, the junction kept 7 bases outside the gene matches. Per germline, CDR1 SGHRS and CDR2 YFSETQ. The CDR3 has 16 residues.

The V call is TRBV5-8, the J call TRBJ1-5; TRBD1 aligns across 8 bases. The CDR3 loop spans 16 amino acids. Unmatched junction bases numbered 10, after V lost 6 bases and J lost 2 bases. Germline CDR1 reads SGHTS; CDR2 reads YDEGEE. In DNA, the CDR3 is TGTGCCAGCAAAATCGACAGGGGTTCGGGCAATCAGCCCCAGCATTTT. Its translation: CASKIDRGSGNQPQHF.

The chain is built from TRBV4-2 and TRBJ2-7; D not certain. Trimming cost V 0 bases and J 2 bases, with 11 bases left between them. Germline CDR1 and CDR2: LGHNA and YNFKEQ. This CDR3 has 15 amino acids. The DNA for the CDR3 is TGTGCCAGCAGCCAAGACCAACTACAAACCTACGAGCAGTACTTC. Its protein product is CASSQDQLQTYEQYF.

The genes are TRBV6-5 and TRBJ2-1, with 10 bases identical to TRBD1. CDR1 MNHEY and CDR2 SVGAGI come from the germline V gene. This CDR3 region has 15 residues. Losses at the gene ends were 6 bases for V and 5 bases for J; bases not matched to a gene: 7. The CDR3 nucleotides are TGTGCCAGCAGGACCGGGACAGGGGTCCACAATGAGCAGTTCTTC. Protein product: CASRTGTGVHNEQFF.

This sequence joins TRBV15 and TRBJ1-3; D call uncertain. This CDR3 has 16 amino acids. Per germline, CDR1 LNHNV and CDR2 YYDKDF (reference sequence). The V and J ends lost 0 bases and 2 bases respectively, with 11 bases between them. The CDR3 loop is CATSRDGARAGNTIYF. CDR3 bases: TGTGCCACCAGCAGAGATGGTGCTAGAGCTGGAAACACCATATATTTT.

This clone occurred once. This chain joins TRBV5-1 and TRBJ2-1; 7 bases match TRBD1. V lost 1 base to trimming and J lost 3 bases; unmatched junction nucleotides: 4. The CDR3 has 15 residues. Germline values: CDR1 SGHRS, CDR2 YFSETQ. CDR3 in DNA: TGCGCCAGCAGCTTGTTGGGACAGAACTACAATGAGCAGTTCTTC. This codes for CASSLLGQNYNEQFF.

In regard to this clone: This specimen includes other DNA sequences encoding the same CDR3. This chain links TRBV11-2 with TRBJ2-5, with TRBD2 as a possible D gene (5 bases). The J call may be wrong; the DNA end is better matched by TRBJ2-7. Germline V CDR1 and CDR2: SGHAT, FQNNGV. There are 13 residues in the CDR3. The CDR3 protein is CASSLAGTYEQYF. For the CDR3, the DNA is TGTGCCAGCAGCTTAGCGGGGACCTACGAGCAGTACTTC.

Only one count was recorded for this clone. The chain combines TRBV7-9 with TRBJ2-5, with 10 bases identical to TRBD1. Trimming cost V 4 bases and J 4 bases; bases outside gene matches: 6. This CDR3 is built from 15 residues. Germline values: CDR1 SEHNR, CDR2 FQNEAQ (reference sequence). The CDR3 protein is CASSYGQGVGETQYF. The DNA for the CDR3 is TGTGCCAGCAGCTACGGACAGGGGGTGGGAGAGACCCAGTACTTC.

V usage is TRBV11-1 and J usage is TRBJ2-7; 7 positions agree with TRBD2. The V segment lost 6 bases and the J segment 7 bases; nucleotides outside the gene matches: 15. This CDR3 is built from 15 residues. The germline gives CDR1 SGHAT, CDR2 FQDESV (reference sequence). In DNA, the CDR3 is TGTGCCAGCAGGCCTTGGGGCGGGAGAAACATTGAGCAGTACTTC. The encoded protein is CASRPWGGRNIEQYF.

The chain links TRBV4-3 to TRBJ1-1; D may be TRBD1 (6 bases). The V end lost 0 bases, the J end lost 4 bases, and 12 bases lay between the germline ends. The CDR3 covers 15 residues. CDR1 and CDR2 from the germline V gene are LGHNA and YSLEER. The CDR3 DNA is TGCGCCAGCAGCCAAGATTTACAGGGATTCACTGAAGCTTTCTTT. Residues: CASSQDLQGFTEAFF.

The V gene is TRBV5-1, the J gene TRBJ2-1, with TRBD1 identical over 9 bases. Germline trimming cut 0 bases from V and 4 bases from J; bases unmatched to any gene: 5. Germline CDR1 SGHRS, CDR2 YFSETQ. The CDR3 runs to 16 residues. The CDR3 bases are TGCGCCAGCAGCTTGGCCCAACAGGGGGCATACAATGAGCAGTTCTTC. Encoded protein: CASSLAQQGAYNEQFF.

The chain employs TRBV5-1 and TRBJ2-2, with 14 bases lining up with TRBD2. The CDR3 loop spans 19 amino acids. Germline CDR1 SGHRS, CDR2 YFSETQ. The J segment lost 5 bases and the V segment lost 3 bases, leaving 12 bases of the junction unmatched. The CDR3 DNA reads TGCGCCAGCAGCTCCAGACTAGCGGGAGGGCCGGGAAGGACCGGGGAGCTGTTTTTT. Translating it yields CASSSRLAGGPGRTGELFF.

CDR3 protein: CASSVKTGGDGYTF. The CDR3 nucleotides read TGTGCCAGCAGTGTCAAGACAGGGGGCGATGGCTACACCTTC. The chain recombines TRBV2 with TRBJ1-2; 10 bases map to TRBD1. The CDR3 is made up of 14 amino acids. With 4 bases clipped from V and 6 bases from J, the junction kept 5 bases outside the gene matches. Germline V gene sequence: CDR1 SNHLY, CDR2 FYNNEI.

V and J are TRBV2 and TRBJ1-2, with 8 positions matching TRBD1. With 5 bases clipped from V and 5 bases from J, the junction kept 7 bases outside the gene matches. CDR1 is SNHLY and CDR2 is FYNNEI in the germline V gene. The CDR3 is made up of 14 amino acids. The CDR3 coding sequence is TGTGCCAGCAGTAAACAGGGGGTCCAATATGGCTACACCTTC. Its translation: CASSKQGVQYGYTF.

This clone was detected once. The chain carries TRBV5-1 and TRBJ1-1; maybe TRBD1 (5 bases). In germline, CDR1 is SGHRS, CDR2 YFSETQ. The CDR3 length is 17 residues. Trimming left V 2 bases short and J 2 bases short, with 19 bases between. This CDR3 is CASSLARVFSPNTEAFF. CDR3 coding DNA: TGCGCCAGCAGCTTAGCCAGGGTTTTTTCCCCCAACACTGAAGCTTTCTTT.

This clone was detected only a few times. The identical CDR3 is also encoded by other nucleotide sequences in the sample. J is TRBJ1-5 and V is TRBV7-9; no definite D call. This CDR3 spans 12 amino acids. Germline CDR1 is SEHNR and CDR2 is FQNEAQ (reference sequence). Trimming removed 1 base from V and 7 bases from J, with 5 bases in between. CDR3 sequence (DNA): TGTGCCAGCAGCTTAGACTACCAGCCCCAGCATTTT. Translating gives CASSLDYQPQHF.

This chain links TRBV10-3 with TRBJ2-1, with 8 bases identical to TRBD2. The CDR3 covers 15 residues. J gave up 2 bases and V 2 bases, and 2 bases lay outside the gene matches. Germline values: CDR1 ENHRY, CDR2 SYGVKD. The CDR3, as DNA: TGTGCCATCAGTGAGCGGGAGGGGACCTACAATGAGCAGTTCTTC. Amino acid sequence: CAISEREGTYNEQFF.

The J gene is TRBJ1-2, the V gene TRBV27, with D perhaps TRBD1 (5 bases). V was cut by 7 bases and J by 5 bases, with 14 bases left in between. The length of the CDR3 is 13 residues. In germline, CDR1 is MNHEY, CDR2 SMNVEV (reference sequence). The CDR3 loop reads CASTRGGQYGYTF. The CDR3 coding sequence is TGTGCCAGCACCCGGGGCGGTCAGTATGGCTACACCTTC.

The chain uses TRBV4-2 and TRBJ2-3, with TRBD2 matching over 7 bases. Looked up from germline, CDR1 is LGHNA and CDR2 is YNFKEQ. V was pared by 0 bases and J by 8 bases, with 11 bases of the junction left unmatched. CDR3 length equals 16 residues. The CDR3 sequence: CASSQDRAGALTTQYF. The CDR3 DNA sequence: TGTGCCAGCAGCCAAGATCGGGCGGGAGCCTTGACTACGCAGTATTTT.

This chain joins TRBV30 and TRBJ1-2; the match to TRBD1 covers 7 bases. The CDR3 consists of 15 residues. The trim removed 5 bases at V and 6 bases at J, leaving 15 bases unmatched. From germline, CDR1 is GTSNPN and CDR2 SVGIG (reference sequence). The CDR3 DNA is TGTGCCTGGGTTGGACAGGCGGCGGGAGAGAATGGCTACACCTTC. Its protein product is CAWVGQAAGENGYTF.

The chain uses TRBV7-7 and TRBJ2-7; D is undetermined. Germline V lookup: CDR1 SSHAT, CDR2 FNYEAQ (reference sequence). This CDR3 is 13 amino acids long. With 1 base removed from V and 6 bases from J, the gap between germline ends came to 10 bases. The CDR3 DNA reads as TGTGCCAGCAGCTTAGGGACCGCGAGCGAGCAGTACTTC. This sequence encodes CASSLGTASEQYF.

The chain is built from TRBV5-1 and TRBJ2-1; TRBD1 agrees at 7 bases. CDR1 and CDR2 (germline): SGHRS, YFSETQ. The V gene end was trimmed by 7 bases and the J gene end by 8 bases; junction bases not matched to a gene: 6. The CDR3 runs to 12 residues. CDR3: CASSKGADEQFF. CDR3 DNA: TGCGCCAGCTCGAAGGGGGCGGATGAGCAGTTCTTC.

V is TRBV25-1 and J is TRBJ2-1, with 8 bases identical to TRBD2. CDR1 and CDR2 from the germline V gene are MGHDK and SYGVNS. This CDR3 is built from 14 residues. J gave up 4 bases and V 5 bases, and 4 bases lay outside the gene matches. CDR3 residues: CASSSTGGYNEQFF. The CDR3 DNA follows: TGTGCCAGCAGTTCGACGGGAGGGTACAATGAGCAGTTCTTC.